This T cell receptor (beta chain) was profiled in a study of cytomegalovirus exposure and HLA in healthy donors. The wider study: A later analysis reported the same platform for the 95 to 150 validation repertoires and the 650 to 750 first-cohort repertoires. Study-level points and caveats: In vitro experiments confirmed that three CMV-associated chains were specific for CMV antigens. High specificity and sensitivity for cytomegalovirus status were reported for the classifier.

Germline assignment: CDR1 LNHDA and CDR2 SQIVND (reference sequence). Trimming at V came to 5 bases and at J to 1 base, leaving 9 bases not matched to a gene. There are 16 residues in the CDR3. The donors formed part of the 120-subject validation cohort, distinct from the approximately 670-subject first cohort. Clones were sequenced by immunoSEQ multiplex PCR, and TCRdb holds only the in-frame ones, with some missing. The sample records approximately 130,000 clones, over 65% being singletons. As concerns this clone: Its specificity is not known.

V is TRBV19 and J is TRBJ2-5; 8 nucleotides match TRBD2. Sequencing was carried out using PBMCs. The clonotype was recovered from a woman aged 25 to 45 in good health and CMV-seronegative. The CDR3, as DNA: TGTGCCAGTAGTTCCCTCCCCAGCGGGGGCCAAGAGACCCAGTACTTC. Its protein is CASSSLPSGGQETQYF.